One T cell receptor (beta chain) is described in this entry. Its antigen remains unknown. J was trimmed by 5 bases and V by 5 bases; bases with no gene match: 16. Germline V gives CDR1 SGHAT, CDR2 FQNNGV. The CDR3 consists of 17 residues. Naive CD8 cells, CD45RO-negative and positively selected for CCR7, excluded terminally differentiated effector memory CD45RA+ cells. This sample stems from a study of shared clonotypes between healthy human individuals. Study at large: Aged between 18 and 49, the donors were a couple of women and three men. Per donor, CD8 memory used one plate, CD8 naive used two, CD4 memory used three and CD4 naive used three. Study results and caveats: In four donors, around 5% of naive CD4 clonotypes appeared in common. The study found lower generation probabilities in non-shared clonotypes than in those shared by all four donors.

Produced via immunoSEQ multiplex PCR; TCRdb's table is partial and in-frame only. Found here are about 1,800,000 clones, 85% to 95% of them singletons; the top ten hold 0.9% to 1.5%. The material sequenced was naive CD8+ T cells sorted from blood. The chain couples TRBV11-2 to TRBJ2-7; 9 nucleotides agree with TRBD1. This TCR came from a man in his late teens or twenties in good health. The CDR3 sequence is CASSVTRDRVGQNEQYF. DNA of the CDR3: TGTGCCAGCAGCGTCACTCGGGACAGGGTTGGTCAGAACGAGCAGTACTTC.